Sequencing of this TCR beta chain was carried out in a study of T-cell reconstitution after alpha-beta-depleted transplantation in children. This CDR3 contains 15 residues. Trimming took 2 bases from V and 1 from J, leaving 10 bases between them. Germline loops: CDR1 SEHNR, CDR2 FQNEAQ (reference sequence). TCRbeta library construction was performed incorporating unique molecular identifiers. One entry per CDR3 protein results from TCRdb running MiXCR on the PCR reads. The sample records some 590,000 distinct CDR3 sequences, 10% to 13% being singletons. This clonotype was picked up a small number of times.

The origin of this receptor is a human donor who donated a stem cell graft to a child with acute myeloid leukemia. The gene calls are TRBV7-9 and TRBJ2-3; D is perhaps TRBD1 (5 bases). The sequencing here drew on PBMCs from the stem cell graft donor, taken from the stem cell graft. The CDR3 DNA reads as TGTGCCAGCAGCTTAATACAGGAAGGCACAGATACGCAGTATTTT. It translates to CASSLIQEGTDTQYF.